The 16 T cell receptor beta chains below come from one sample, sequenced in a study of OX40 agonist ivuxolimab in advanced cancers. Assay: immunoSEQ multiplex PCR; the TCRdb copy retains only in-frame clones and omits some. The repertoire consists of about 89,000 clones, with approximately 93% occurring once and the leading ten covering around 0.3%. Sequencing used CD4+ or CD8+ T cells sorted from blood, obtained in a trial of the OX40 agonist ivuxolimab. These receptor sequences come from an adult with an advanced solid tumor such as melanoma, head and neck, liver or kidney cancer.

The chain employs TRBV6-6 and TRBJ2-7; the match to TRBD1 covers 7 bases. Looked up from germline, CDR1 is MNHNY and CDR2 is SVGAGI (reference sequence). The ends lost 2 bases at V and 3 bases at J; junction bases unmatched: 7. There are 15 residues in the CDR3. The CDR3 nucleotides are TGTGCCAGCAGTTACGGACAGGCCCGAGACTACGAGCAGTACGTC. It codes for CASSYGQARDYEQYV.

The gene calls are TRBV29-1 and TRBJ1-3, with D unclear. The CDR3 spans 12 residues. V dropped 4 bases and J dropped 3 bases, with 7 bases sitting between them. Germline V gives CDR1 SQVTM, CDR2 ANQGSEA. The CDR3 DNA reads as TGCAGCGTTGGGACGGATGGAAACACCATATATTTT. Translated: CSVGTDGNTIYF.

This clone has just one count. The rearrangement joins TRBV28 to TRBJ1-2; weak D call: TRBD1 (6 bases). Germline V gene sequence: CDR1 MDHEN, CDR2 SYDVKM. This CDR3 is built from 14 residues. V dropped 6 bases and J dropped 4 bases, with 15 bases sitting between them. The CDR3 is CASRTPTRGYGYTF. CDR3 bases: TGTGCCAGCAGGACACCCACCAGGGGCTATGGCTACACCTTC.

The chain is built from TRBV5-6 and TRBJ2-2, with D hard to call. The germline gives CDR1 SGHDT, CDR2 YYEEEE. This CDR3 comprises 13 residues. V was trimmed by 4 bases and J by 0 bases, leaving 4 bases between them. CDR3 nucleotide sequence: TGTGCCAGCAGCCCTGCGAACACCGGGGAGCTGTTTTTT. Translation: CASSPANTGELFF.

The V and J genes are TRBV6-1 and TRBJ2-2; a weak D match, TRBD2 (6 bases). Looked up from germline, CDR1 is MNHNS and CDR2 is SASEGT. V lost 6 bases and J 0 bases, leaving 11 bases between the germline ends. The CDR3 totals 15 residues. CDR3 amino acids: CASRKDYANTGELFF. As DNA, the CDR3 is TGTGCCAGCAGAAAGGACTACGCGAACACCGGGGAGCTGTTTTTT.

This chain uses TRBV28 with TRBJ1-2; TRBD1 aligns across 7 bases. J lost 7 bases, V lost 5 bases, and 7 bases had no gene match. Germline CDR1 is MDHEN and CDR2 is SYDVKM. The CDR3 is 13 residues long. Here the CDR3 reads CASSSRGGFGYTF. The CDR3 nucleotides are TGTGCCAGCAGTAGCAGGGGGGGGTTTGGCTACACCTTC.

A single count supports this clone. The same CDR3 is also encoded by other DNA sequences in this sample. V gene TRBV2 combines with J gene TRBJ1-3; D gene unclear. The CDR3 consists of 13 residues. The V gene lost 4 bases and the J gene lost 1 base, with 5 bases spanning the gap. Germline V gives CDR1 SNHLY, CDR2 FYNNEI. The CDR3 reads CASSVGSGNTIYF. The CDR3 bases are TGTGCCAGCAGTGTGGGGTCTGGAAACACCATATATTTT. Full variable domain (remainder filled in from reference TRBV2 and TRBJ1-3): EPEVTQTPSHQVTQMGQEVILRCVPISNHLYFYWYRQILGQKVEFLVSFYNNEISEKSEIFDDQFSVERPDGSNFTLKIRSTKLEDSAMYFCASSVGSGNTIYFGEGSWLTVV.

This chain connects TRBV4-1 to TRBJ2-1; D is possibly TRBD1 or TRBD2 (6 bases each). The CDR3 is 16 amino acids. The germline V and J ends were trimmed by 3 bases and 2 bases, with 14 bases remaining between them. Per germline, CDR1 MGHRA and CDR2 YSYEKL. In DNA form, the CDR3 reads TGCGCCAGCAGCCACCCCTGGGGGGCCACCTACAATGAGCAGTTCTTC. This sequence encodes CASSHPWGATYNEQFF.

The rearrangement links TRBV29-1 to TRBJ1-5; D remains ambiguous. Trimming shortened V by 4 bases and J by 2 bases, and 6 bases separated the two germline ends. The CDR3 has 12 residues. CDR1 is SQVTM and CDR2 is ANQGSEA in the germline V gene. The CDR3 loop reads CSVGVGNQPQHF. For the CDR3, the DNA is TGCAGCGTTGGGGTCGGCAATCAGCCCCAGCATTTT.

Only one count was recorded for this clone. This rearrangement joins TRBV30 to TRBJ2-3, with D maybe TRBD2 (6 bases). V was pared by 0 bases and J by 1 base, with 11 bases between. Germline values: CDR1 GTSNPN, CDR2 SVGIG (reference sequence). The CDR3 is 15 residues long. CDR3 nucleotides: TGTGCCTGGAGTGTAGTCTGGGGGGGCACAGATACGCAGTATTTT. Translation: CAWSVVWGGTDTQYF.

The chain uses TRBV19 and TRBJ1-6; 9 bases line up with TRBD1. CDR3 size: 14 residues. Per germline, CDR1 LNHDA and CDR2 SQIVND (reference sequence). The V and J ends lost 6 bases and 8 bases, in that order; junction bases with no gene match: 5. The CDR3 loop is CASSKQGADSPLHF. CDR3 coding DNA: TGTGCCAGTAGCAAACAGGGGGCTGATTCACCCCTCCACTTT. The variable domain in full, with the rest retrieved from reference TRBV19 and TRBJ1-6, is DGGITQSPKYLFRKEGQNVTLSCEQNLNHDAMYWYRQDPGQGLRLIYYSQIVNDFQKGDIAEGYSVSREKKESFPLTVTSAQKNPTAFYLCASSKQGADSPLHFGNGTRLTVT.

The V call is TRBV7-3, the J call TRBJ2-1; D is undetermined. Per the germline V gene, CDR1 is SGHTA and CDR2 is FQGTGA. V shed 2 bases and J shed 2 bases, with 4 bases lying between them. CDR3 length: 13 residues. The CDR3 spells CASSLETYNEQFF. In nucleotides, the CDR3 is TGTGCCAGCAGCTTAGAAACCTACAATGAGCAGTTCTTC.

The gene calls are TRBV7-2 and TRBJ1-1; unclear D gene. V was pared by 0 bases and J by 0 bases, with 5 bases between. Germline V lookup: CDR1 SGHTA, CDR2 FQGNSA. The CDR3 is 14 amino acids. CDR3: CASSLAVMNTEAFF. The CDR3, as DNA: TGTGCCAGCAGCTTAGCAGTCATGAACACTGAAGCTTTCTTT.

This clone was seen only once. This chain uses TRBV4-3 with TRBJ2-1; possibly TRBD2 for D (5 bases). The V gene's germline CDR1 is LGHNA and CDR2 YSLEER. This CDR3 region has 15 residues. V lost 4 bases to trimming and J lost 3 bases, with 13 bases between them. The CDR3 nucleotides read TGCGCCAGCAGCCGGGGAGTCCCGGGCTACAATGAGCAGTTCTTC. This codes for CASSRGVPGYNEQFF.

The rearrangement links TRBV5-1 to TRBJ2-1; TRBD2 agrees at 7 bases. After removal of 4 bases from V and 4 bases from J, the junction contained 2 bases not matched to a gene. Germline V gives CDR1 SGHRS, CDR2 YFSETQ. The CDR3 covers 13 residues. CDR3 residues: CASSTGLYNEQFF. In nucleotides, the CDR3 is TGCGCCAGCAGCACGGGACTATACAATGAGCAGTTCTTC.

The chain has TRBV28 and TRBJ1-1, with D perhaps TRBD1 (5 bases). The CDR3 spans 16 residues. The V end was cut by 5 bases, the J end by 1 base, with 17 bases between. Germline V lookup: CDR1 MDHEN, CDR2 SYDVKM. CDR3 DNA: TGTGCCAGCAGTGGGGGATCGGCAGGAAAGAACACTGAAGCTTTCTTT. This sequence encodes CASSGGSAGKNTEAFF.